A single sample gave rise to the 16 T cell receptor beta chains below, sequenced in a study of T cell clonality in common variable immunodeficiency. The assay was immunoSEQ multiplex PCR, and TCRdb's table has in-frame clones only and misses some. This set yields 35,000 to 45,000 clones and no singletons; the top ten hold 2.8%. Sequenced sample: peripheral blood mononuclear cells. These receptors were obtained from a person aged 18 to 70 in good health.

This clone was detected only a few times. The read ends 3 residues before the CDR3 terminus; that terminus is restored from the germline J gene. The chain carries TRBV18 and TRBJ1-5; 8 nucleotides align to TRBD1. The CDR3 runs 15 residues. Per the germline V gene, CDR1 is KGHSH and CDR2 is LQKENI. The V segment lost 4 bases and the J segment 2 bases; nucleotides outside the gene matches: 4. CDR3 loop: CASSRQGTGNQPQHF. Incomplete CDR3 DNA: TGTGCCAGCTCACGACAGGGGACCGGCAATCAGCCC.

At least ten counts were recorded for this clone. The DNA ends 3 residues before the CDR3 does, and the rest of the CDR3 is filled in from the germline J gene. This chain links TRBV5-6 with TRBJ1-1, with D possibly TRBD1 on 6 matching bases. The CDR3 consists of 13 residues. The germline CDR1 and CDR2 sequences are SGHDT and YYEEEE. Trimming removed 5 bases at V and 0 bases at J, with 8 bases between. This CDR3 reads CASRQGVNTEAFF. The sequenced CDR3 bases are TGTGCCAGCAGACAGGGAGTGAACACTGAA.

This clone appeared a few times. The read ends 3 residues early relative to the CDR3; the germline J gene fills the gap. The rearrangement links TRBV2 to TRBJ2-3, with 8 nucleotides matching TRBD1. CDR3 size: 15 residues. The germline V gene has CDR1 SNHLY and CDR2 FYNNEI. CDR3 sequence reads: CASSPGQAYNQPQYF. CDR3 DNA (partial): TGTGCCAGCAGCCCGGGACAGGCGTATAATCAGCCG.

This clone was observed many times. The read stops 3 residues short of the end of the CDR3; the missing end is completed from the germline J gene. V is TRBV29-1 and J is TRBJ2-5; a possible D gene is TRBD2 (6 bases). Germline V gene sequence: CDR1 SQVTM, CDR2 ANQGSEA. V was trimmed by 4 bases and J by 5 bases, leaving 8 bases between them. The CDR3 totals 11 residues. CDR3 DNA (partial): TGCAGCGTTGGTAGCGGCGAGACC. This translates into CSVGSGET. In full, the CDR3 reads CSVGSGETQYF.

This clone was counted ten times or more. The read falls 3 residues short of the CDR3 end, and the missing part is taken from the germline J gene. J is TRBJ2-3 and V is TRBV2; D is perhaps TRBD2 (6 bases). The CDR3 is 16 residues long. CDR1 is SNHLY, CDR2 FYNNEI, per germline. The V end lost 4 bases, the J end lost 8 bases, and 22 bases lay between the germline ends. CDR3 DNA, as far as it was read: TGTGCCAGCAGTGTGGGGACTCCTCATGCTGGGGGTACG. Translated: CASSVGTPHAGGT. In full, the CDR3 reads CASSVGTPHAGGTQYF.

This clone was counted at least ten times. The CDR3 extends 3 residues past the end of the read, so its final part is completed from the germline J gene. The gene calls are TRBV20-1 and TRBJ1-2; D is unclear. The CDR3 sequence is 11 residues long. Trimming took 5 bases from V and 3 from J, leaving 7 bases between them. From germline, CDR1 is DFQATT and CDR2 SNEGSKA (reference sequence). Partial CDR3 DNA: TGCAGTGCTTGGGCAGACTATGGC. It encodes CSAWADYG. The complete CDR3 reads CSAWADYGYTF.

The sample holds many counts of this clone. CDR3 residues: CASSWGLAGGETQYF. The CDR3 bases that were read are TGTGCCAGCAGCTGGGGACTAGCGGGGGGGGAGACG. The chain is built from TRBV5-4 and TRBJ2-3; 16 bases are shared with TRBD2. With the read ending 3 residues before the CDR3 end, the germline J gene is used to fill in that end. The CDR3 covers 15 residues. Germline CDR1 and CDR2: SGHNT and YYREEE (reference sequence).

This clone has at least ten counts. The read halts 3 residues ahead of the CDR3 end, with the missing end drawn from the germline J gene. The chain recombines TRBV20-1 with TRBJ2-4; D is possibly TRBD2 (5 bases). The CDR3 sequence is 14 residues long. V dropped 4 bases and J dropped 2 bases, with 12 bases sitting between them. Per germline, CDR1 DFQATT and CDR2 SNEGSKA (reference sequence). The CDR3 reads CSAISEITKNIQYF. Incomplete CDR3 DNA: TGCAGTGCTATTAGCGAAATAACCAAAAACATT.

In its sample, this clone was seen many times. Read coverage stops 3 residues before the CDR3 terminus; the germline J gene supplies the remainder. The chain uses TRBV19 and TRBJ1-5; unclear D gene. V was trimmed by 0 bases and J by 6 bases, leaving 9 bases between them. CDR1 and CDR2 (germline): LNHDA, SQIVND (reference sequence). The CDR3 has 14 residues. Partial CDR3 DNA: TGTGCCAGTAGTATAGAACTGATGGTTCAGCCC. Its protein is CASSIELMVQP. The CDR3 reads in full as CASSIELMVQPQHF.

This clone has at least ten counts. The sequenced fragment ends 3 residues before the CDR3 boundary, so the rest is inferred from the germline J gene. The gene calls are TRBV18 and TRBJ1-1; the D gene is possibly TRBD1 (5 bases). Germline V CDR1 and CDR2: KGHSH, LQKENI. The V and J ends lost 3 bases and 3 bases respectively, with 11 bases between them. CDR3 length: 14 residues. The DNA read from the CDR3 is TGTGCCAGCTCACCGAACTCGGGGGACACTGAA. Its protein is CASSPNSGDTE. The CDR3, in full, reads CASSPNSGDTEAFF.

This clone was observed many times. The read terminates 3 residues before the CDR3 end, so the remaining end is supplied by the germline J gene. The chain uses TRBV30 and TRBJ1-1; possible D gene TRBD1, 6 bases. CDR3 length: 14 residues. The germline gives CDR1 GTSNPN, CDR2 SVGIG (reference sequence). The ends were cut back, 4 bases at V and 1 base at J, with 13 bases in the middle. The CDR3: CAWTRVGGNTEAFF. The sequenced CDR3 bases are TGTGCCTGGACCCGGGTAGGGGGGAACACTGAA.

This clone has ten or more counts. The sequenced fragment ends 3 residues before the CDR3 boundary, so the rest is inferred from the germline J gene. J is TRBJ2-2 and V is TRBV6-1; 10 bases map to TRBD1. The germline V gene encodes CDR1 MNHNS and CDR2 SASEGT. The length of the CDR3 is 16 residues. Trimming took 2 bases from V and 6 from J; bases not matched to a gene: 6. The CDR3 protein is CASSEIWDRGAGELFF. The covered CDR3 bases are TGTGCCAGCAGTGAAATTTGGGACAGGGGTGCCGGGGAG.

This clone appeared many times. The read stops 3 residues short of the end of the CDR3; the missing end is completed from the germline J gene. The chain joins TRBV12-3 or TRBV12-4 to TRBJ2-3; TRBD2 matches at 11 bases. The CDR3 covers 14 residues. J was trimmed by 4 bases and V by 7 bases; bases with no gene match: 4. The chain's CDR3 is CASKELAGADTQYF. The sequenced part of the CDR3 DNA is TGTGCCAGCAAAGAACTAGCGGGAGCAGATACG.

This clone has ten or more counts. Coverage ceases 3 residues before the CDR3 finishes, and the germline J gene fills in the end. The chain combines TRBV5-6 with TRBJ2-1; D perhaps matches TRBD1 (5 bases). The CDR3 length is 15 residues. The germline V gene has CDR1 SGHDT and CDR2 YYEEEE. The V end was cut by 4 bases, the J end by 0 bases, with 11 bases between. The CDR3 DNA, read in part, is TGTGCCAGCAGCAGTGACAGCTTCTCCTACAATGAG. It is translated as CASSSDSFSYNE. The CDR3 reads in full as CASSSDSFSYNEQFF.

This clone was counted at least ten times. The chain's CDR3 is CASSPEPGLAVQETQYF. The sequenced part of the CDR3 DNA is TGCGCCAGCAGCCCTGAACCGGGACTAGCGGTCCAAGAGACC. The chain carries TRBV4-1 and TRBJ2-5, with 11 nucleotides matching TRBD2. The CDR3 end falls 3 residues outside the read, so it is completed with the germline J gene. CDR3 size: 17 residues. The germline CDR1 and CDR2 sequences are MGHRA and YSYEKL. Losses at the gene ends were 4 bases for V and 1 base for J; bases not matched to a gene: 8.

This clone was counted between two and nine times. The read is 3 residues too short to cover the CDR3 end, so that end is filled in from the germline J gene. The chain couples TRBV2 to TRBJ1-4; the D is unclear. CDR1 and CDR2 from the germline V gene are SNHLY and FYNNEI. The CDR3 is 14 residues long. The V and J ends lost 4 bases and 8 bases respectively, with 14 bases between them. The part of the CDR3 DNA that was read is TGTGCCAGCAGTGCCCGGGCATCGGGGGAAAAA. This sequence encodes CASSARASGEK. The whole CDR3 protein reads CASSARASGEKLFF.